This T cell receptor beta chain was sequenced in a study of shared clonotypes between healthy human individuals. Repertoires were generated with immunoSEQ multiplex PCR, while TCRdb's copy carries only in-frame clones and drops some. The table lists roughly 2.1 million clones, around 93% of them singletons. The CDR3 sequence is 16 residues long. Germline assignment: CDR1 SEHNR and CDR2 FQNEAQ (reference sequence). The V gene end was trimmed by 5 bases and the J gene end by 5 bases; junction bases not matched to a gene: 10. Positively selected for CCR7, the CD45RO-negative cells used as naive CD8 cells excluded terminally differentiated effector memory CD45RA+ cells.

The sample comprised naive CD8+ T cells from PBMCs. The sequence was obtained from a man between 18 and 35 years old in good health. Some clones in this sample may be carry-over from other donors' samples. The V gene is TRBV7-9, the J gene TRBJ2-1; 9 nucleotides agree with TRBD1. CDR3 protein: CASSQPPGQGNNEQFF. The CDR3 nucleotides read TGTGCCAGCAGCCAACCACCGGGACAGGGAAACAATGAGCAGTTCTTC.